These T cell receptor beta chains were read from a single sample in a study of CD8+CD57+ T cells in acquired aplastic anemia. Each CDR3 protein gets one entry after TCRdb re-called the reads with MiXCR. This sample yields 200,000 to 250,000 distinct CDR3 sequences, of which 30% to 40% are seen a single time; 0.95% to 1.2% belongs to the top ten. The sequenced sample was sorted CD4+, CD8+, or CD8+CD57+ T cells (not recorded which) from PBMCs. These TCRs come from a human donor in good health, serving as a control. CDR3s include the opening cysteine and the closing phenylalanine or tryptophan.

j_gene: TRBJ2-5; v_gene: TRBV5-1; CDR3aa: CASSLGTGDQETQYF
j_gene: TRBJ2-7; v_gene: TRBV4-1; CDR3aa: CPSSHTGTNYEQYF
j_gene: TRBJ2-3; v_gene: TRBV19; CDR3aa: CASRVDRGLPDTQYF
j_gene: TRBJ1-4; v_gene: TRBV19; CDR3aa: CASSRGSGEKLFF
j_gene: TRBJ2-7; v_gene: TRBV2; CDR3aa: CACSQKGTAPYEQYF
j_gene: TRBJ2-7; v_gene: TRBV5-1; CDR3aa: CASSIRDTSYEQYF
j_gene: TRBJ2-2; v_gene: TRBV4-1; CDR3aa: CASSYLAPEMNTGELFF
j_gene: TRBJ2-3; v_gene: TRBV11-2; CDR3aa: CASSLGGRGSSTDTQYF
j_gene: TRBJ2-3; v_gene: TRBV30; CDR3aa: CAWSHTDTQYF
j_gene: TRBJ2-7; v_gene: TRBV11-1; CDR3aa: CASSQAPRQDTYEQYF
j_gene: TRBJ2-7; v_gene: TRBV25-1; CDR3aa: CASSVGTGSYEQYF
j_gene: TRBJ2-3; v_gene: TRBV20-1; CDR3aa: CSAMYETQDTQYF
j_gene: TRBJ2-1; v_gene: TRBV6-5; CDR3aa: CASSSWTSRDEQFF
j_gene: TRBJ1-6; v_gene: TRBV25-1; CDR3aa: CASSLNRVSPLHF
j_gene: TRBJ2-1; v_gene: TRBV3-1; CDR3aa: CASSQTSSVVSLPFF
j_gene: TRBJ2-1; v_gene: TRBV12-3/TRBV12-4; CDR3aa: CASSPTGYNNEQFF
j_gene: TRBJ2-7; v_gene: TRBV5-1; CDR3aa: CASSLRELGPTSYEQYF
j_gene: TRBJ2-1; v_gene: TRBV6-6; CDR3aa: CASTGDEQFF
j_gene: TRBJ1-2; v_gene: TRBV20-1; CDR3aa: CSARDGGRTTGYGYTF
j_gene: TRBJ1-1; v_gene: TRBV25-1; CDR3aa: CASTEQGRNTEAFF
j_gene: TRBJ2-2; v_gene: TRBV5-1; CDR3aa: CASSLLVGVRRTGELFF
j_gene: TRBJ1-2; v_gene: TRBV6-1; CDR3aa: CASTNRVALSHYGYTF
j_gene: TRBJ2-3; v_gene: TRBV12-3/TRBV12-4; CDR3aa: CASSLEAGASTDAQYF
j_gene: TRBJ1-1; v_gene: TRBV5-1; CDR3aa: CASRNAANTEAFF
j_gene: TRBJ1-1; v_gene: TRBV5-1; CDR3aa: CASSLGEGQTEAFF
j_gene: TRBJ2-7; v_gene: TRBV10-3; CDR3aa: CAISEGLAGGRNEQYF
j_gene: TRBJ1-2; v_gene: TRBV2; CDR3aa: CASSPPLQGRYGYTF
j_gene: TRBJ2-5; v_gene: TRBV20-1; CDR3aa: CSAPILAGGIETQYF
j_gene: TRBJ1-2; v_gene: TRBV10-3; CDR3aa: CAISESRQGYYGYTF
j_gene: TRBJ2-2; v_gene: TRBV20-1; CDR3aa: CSAGRDTGELFF
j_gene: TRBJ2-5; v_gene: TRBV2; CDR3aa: CASSPGTGGVTQYF
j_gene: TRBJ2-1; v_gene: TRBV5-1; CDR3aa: CASSQGLAQDEQFF
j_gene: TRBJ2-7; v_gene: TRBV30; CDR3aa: CAWKNRQWSSYEQYF
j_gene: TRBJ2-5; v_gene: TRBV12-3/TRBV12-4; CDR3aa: CASSKQGVETQYF
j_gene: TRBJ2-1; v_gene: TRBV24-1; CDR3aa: CATSDSSSGSSYNEQFF
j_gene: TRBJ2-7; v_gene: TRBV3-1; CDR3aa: CASSPYRGPSSYEQYF
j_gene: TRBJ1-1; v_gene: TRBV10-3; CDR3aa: CAIRNLPTGNTGAFF
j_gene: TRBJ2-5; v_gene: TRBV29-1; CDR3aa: CSVEEGGRETQYF
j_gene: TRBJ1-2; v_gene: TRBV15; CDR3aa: CATSRQGPSYGYIF
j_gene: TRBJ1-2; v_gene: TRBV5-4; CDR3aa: CASRRQGANYGYTF
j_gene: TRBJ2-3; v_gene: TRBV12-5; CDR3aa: CASGLGQQGQITDTQYF
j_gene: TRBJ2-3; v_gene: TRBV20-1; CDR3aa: CSATNRVRSTDTQYF
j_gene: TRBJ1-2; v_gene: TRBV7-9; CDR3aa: CASSQTVTNYGYTF
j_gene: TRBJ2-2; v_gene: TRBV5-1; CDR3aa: CASSLVVAPNTGELFF
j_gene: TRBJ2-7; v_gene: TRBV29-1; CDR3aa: CSVVGSRDYGLYEQYF
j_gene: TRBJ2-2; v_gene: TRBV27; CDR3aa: CASTPGSTGELFF
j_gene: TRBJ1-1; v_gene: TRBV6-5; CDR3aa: CASSYYGQNTEVFF
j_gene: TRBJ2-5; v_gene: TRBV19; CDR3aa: CASSIDPASGTQYF
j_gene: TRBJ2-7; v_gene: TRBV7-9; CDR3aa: CASSLEDSYEQYF
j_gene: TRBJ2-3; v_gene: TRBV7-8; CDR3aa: CASSPGQLGTDTQYF